A single sample gave rise to the 18 T cell receptor beta chains below, sequenced in a study of CD8 T cells in ankylosing spondylitis. TCRdb independently ran MiXCR on the 5' RACE reads; one entry per CDR3 protein. This sample has 250,000 to 400,000 distinct CDR3 sequences, with under 14% found just once. Sequencing was carried out using blood, either unsorted or a sorted T cell fraction (not recorded which). The receptors were gathered from a female donor with ankylosing spondylitis or in good health (not recorded which).

The CDR3 is CSARVQEGVHYEQYF. CDR3 nucleotide sequence: TGCAGTGCTAGAGTTCAAGAGGGGGTACACTACGAGCAGTACTTC. V is TRBV20-1 and J is TRBJ2-7; D possibly corresponds to TRBD1 (6 bases). Germline V gives CDR1 DFQATT, CDR2 SNEGSKA (reference sequence). The V gene lost 1 base and the J gene lost 3 bases, with 16 bases spanning the gap. The CDR3 runs to 15 residues.

The rearrangement uses TRBV5-1 and TRBJ2-2; D is possibly TRBD1 (5 bases). Trimming removed 7 bases from V and 5 bases from J, with 9 bases in between. The CDR3 has 12 amino acids. The V gene's germline CDR1 is SGHRS and CDR2 YFSETQ. The CDR3 loop is CASGKGTGELFF. CDR3 nucleotides: TGCGCCAGCGGGAAGGGGACCGGGGAGCTGTTTTTT. Full variable domain (remainder filled in from reference TRBV5-1 and TRBJ2-2): KAGVTQTPRYLIKTRGQQVTLSCSPISGHRSVSWYQQTPGQGLQFLFEYFSETQRNKGNFPGRFSGRQFSNSRSEMNVSTLELGDSALYLCASGKGTGELFFGEGSRLTVL.

This chain joins TRBV20-1 and TRBJ2-7; the D gene is possibly TRBD1 (6 bases). Germline loops: CDR1 DFQATT, CDR2 SNEGSKA (reference sequence). V lost 6 bases and J lost 3, with 12 bases in between. The CDR3 contains 12 residues. The CDR3 spells CSAWQGIYEQYF. CDR3 DNA sequence: TGCAGTGCGTGGCAGGGGATCTACGAGCAGTACTTC.

This clonotype was detected ten times or more. The chain carries TRBV6-1 and TRBJ2-4; D perhaps matches TRBD1 (5 bases). Trimming pared 8 bases from V and 0 bases from J, leaving 11 bases between. The CDR3 consists of 14 residues. CDR1 MNHNS and CDR2 SASEGT come from the germline V gene. The CDR3 nucleotides are TGTGCCAGCGGGGAAGGGGTAGCCAAAAACATTCAGTACTTC. It translates to CASGEGVAKNIQYF.

The table lists this clonotype with many counts. J is TRBJ2-2 and V is TRBV7-2; no definite D call. Trimming removed 1 base from V and 7 bases from J, with 13 bases in between. Germline CDR1 and CDR2: SGHTA and FQGNSA. This CDR3 is 15 amino acids long. CDR3 nucleotides: TGTGCCAGCAGCTTAGGAGGAGTACGCAACGGGGAGCTGTTTTTT. Translated, it gives CASSLGGVRNGELFF.

The chain combines TRBV20-1 with TRBJ2-7; D tentatively reads TRBD1 or TRBD2 (5 bases each). Germline V lookup: CDR1 DFQATT, CDR2 SNEGSKA (reference sequence). The CDR3 is 13 amino acids. Between the trimmed V and J ends, which lost 6 bases and 3 bases, there was a span of 15 bases. CDR3 nucleotides: TGCAGTGCCCAGACCGGGACCAGCTACGAGCAGTACTTC. Translation gives CSAQTGTSYEQYF.

This clonotype was observed a handful of times. This sequence joins TRBV18 and TRBJ1-2; D unclear. Looked up from germline, CDR1 is KGHSH and CDR2 is LQKENI. This CDR3 has 14 amino acids. Trimming left V 2 bases short and J 6 bases short, with 13 bases between. CDR3 sequence (DNA): TGTGCCAGCTCACCATCCCCAGCCAACGATGGCTACACCTTC. This translates into CASSPSPANDGYTF.

V gene TRBV20-1 combines with J gene TRBJ1-5, with TRBD1 as a possible D gene (5 bases). V was clipped by 5 bases and J by 4 bases, with 21 bases between them. Germline-derived CDR1 and CDR2 are DFQATT and SNEGSKA (reference sequence). The CDR3 is 16 amino acids. The CDR3 loop reads CSAPRPTGHRNQPQHF. CDR3 sequence (DNA): TGCAGTGCTCCCCGCCCCACAGGCCACCGGAATCAGCCCCAGCATTTT.

The chain recombines TRBV19 with TRBJ1-1, with unresolved D. The length of the CDR3 is 14 residues. Trimming took 7 bases from V and 1 from J, leaving 13 bases between them. From germline, CDR1 is LNHDA and CDR2 SQIVND (reference sequence). CDR3 sequence (DNA): TGTGCCAGTATAGGGCCCCGGAGGAACACTGAAGCTTTCTTT. This gives the protein CASIGPRRNTEAFF.

This clonotype was detected ten times or more. The chain joins TRBV5-1 to TRBJ1-2; D is undetermined. The CDR3 consists of 9 residues. Germline CDR1 and CDR2: SGHRS and YFSETQ. The ends were cut back, 4 bases at V and 7 bases at J, with 2 bases in the middle. The CDR3 bases are TGCGCCAGCAGCCCTGGCTACACCTTC. It codes for CASSPGYTF.

This clonotype was counted only a few times. V usage is TRBV24-1 and J usage is TRBJ2-5; tentative D call: TRBD1 (6 bases). Germline values: CDR1 KGHDR, CDR2 SFDVKD. CDR3 length: 16 amino acids. V was trimmed by 2 bases and J by 4 bases, leaving 16 bases between them. The CDR3 region has the DNA TGTGCCACCAGTGATTCTAAACTCAGGGGCGGAGAGACCCAGTACTTC. As protein: CATSDSKLRGGETQYF.

This clonotype showed up just a few times. The junction departs from germline at one end; a sequencing error may be responsible. The rearrangement links TRBV18 to TRBJ2-3; 7 bases are shared with TRBD2. This CDR3 comprises 13 residues. The germline V gene encodes CDR1 KGHSH and CDR2 LQKENI. CDR3 DNA: TGCGCTAGCGGAAGAAGCCGCACAGATACGCAGTATTTT. Protein sequence: CASGRSRTDTQYF.

This clonotype was recorded a few times. This chain joins TRBV18 and TRBJ2-5; D unresolved. V shed 5 bases and J shed 7 bases, with 8 bases lying between them. Germline V gene lookup returns CDR1 KGHSH and CDR2 LQKENI. The CDR3 has 11 amino acids. The CDR3 loop is CASSSDVTQYF. CDR3 sequence (DNA): TGTGCCAGCTCATCTGATGTGACCCAGTACTTC.

This clonotype was recorded many times. The V gene is TRBV4-2, the J gene TRBJ1-1; 8 bases match TRBD1. The CDR3 runs to 18 residues. In germline, CDR1 is LGHNA, CDR2 YNFKEQ. Germline trimming cut 3 bases from V and 1 base from J; bases unmatched to any gene: 13. CDR3 DNA sequence: TGTGCCAGCAGCCACGACAGGGGCCGGAACGTGGGGAACACTGAAGCTTTCTTT. It specifies CASSHDRGRNVGNTEAFF.

This clonotype was detected only a few times. The rearrangement uses TRBV12-3 or TRBV12-4 and TRBJ2-2, with a possible D match to TRBD1 (7 bases). The CDR3 extends over 15 amino acids. Trimming stripped 5 bases from V and 1 base from J, with 11 bases between. This chain's CDR3 is CASSTGDLNTGELFF. CDR3 sequence (DNA): TGTGCCAGCAGTACAGGGGACTTGAACACCGGGGAGCTGTTTTTT.

The chain employs TRBV5-1 and TRBJ2-7; 13 bases line up with TRBD2. V shed 5 bases, J shed 5 bases, and the junction held 7 bases outside the gene matches. Germline CDR1 SGHRS, CDR2 YFSETQ. The CDR3 loop spans 15 amino acids. This CDR3 reads CASRELAGGQNEQYF. The CDR3 DNA follows: TGCGCCAGCAGGGAACTAGCGGGAGGGCAGAACGAGCAGTACTTC.

The V gene is TRBV2, the J gene TRBJ2-7; TRBD1 might be the D (6 bases). Germline CDR1 reads SNHLY; CDR2 reads FYNNEI. Trimming took off 0 bases at V and 3 bases at J, with 12 bases between the two ends. The CDR3 runs to 15 residues. The CDR3 region has the DNA TGTGCCAGCAGTGAAGCGCCCAGGGGAGACTACGAGCAGTACTTC. Protein: CASSEAPRGDYEQYF. The full variable domain, with the rest looked up from reference TRBV2 and TRBJ2-7, is EPEVTQTPSHQVTQMGQEVILRCVPISNHLYFYWYRQILGQKVEFLVSFYNNEISEKSEIFDDQFSVERPDGSNFTLKIRSTKLEDSAMYFCASSEAPRGDYEQYFGPGTRLTVT.

The rearrangement links TRBV3-1 to TRBJ2-1; 8 bases align to TRBD2. With V trimmed by 1 base and J by 2 bases, 4 bases remained unmatched. Germline V gives CDR1 LGHDT, CDR2 YNNKEL (reference sequence). This CDR3 contains 16 residues. CDR3 amino acids: CASSQGISGAYNEQFF. The CDR3 DNA reads as TGTGCCAGCAGCCAAGGGATTAGCGGGGCCTACAATGAGCAGTTCTTC.